The clone carrying this T cell receptor beta chain was seen only once. No antigen is known for it. Germline loops: CDR1 LNHDA, CDR2 SQIVND (reference sequence). V gave up 3 bases and J gave up 0 bases; unmatched junction bases: 2. The CDR3 runs 16 residues. Clones were sequenced by immunoSEQ multiplex PCR, and TCRdb holds only the in-frame ones, with some missing. The table records about 69,000 clones, approximately 91% of them present only once. The data derive from a study of OX40 agonist ivuxolimab in advanced cancers. The overall study: The study treated patients with ivuxolimab, an agonistic anti-OX40 (CD134) antibody. Intravenous ivuxolimab was administered to patients every 2 weeks at 0.01 to 10 mg/kg.

Study-wide results and caveats: More expanded clones were found, on average, in CD8+ than in CD4+ T cells. Several nonresponders also turned out to have low normalized T-cell clonal expansion.

The receptor was derived from an adult with an advanced solid tumor such as melanoma, head and neck, liver or kidney cancer. The chain has TRBV19 and TRBJ1-3, with 10 bases lining up with TRBD1. Sequencing was performed on CD4+ or CD8+ T cells sorted from blood, taken in a trial of the OX40 agonist ivuxolimab. CDR3 sequence reads: CASSMGTGVSGNTIYF. CDR3 bases: TGTGCCAGTAGTATGGGGACAGGGGTCTCTGGAAACACCATATATTTT.